This TCR beta chain appears in the sequencing data of a study of T cell responses to AZD1222 COVID-19 vaccine. Study in general: Combined were second doses at about 4 or about 12 weeks. Study conclusions and caveats: Spike-specific TCR breadth and depth rose after two AZD1222 doses. Vaccine-related CD4 TCRs covered spike, predominating at 160-218 and 743-854.

The CDR3 sequence is 14 residues long. With 3 bases removed from V and 6 bases from J, the gap between germline ends came to 12 bases. Per germline, CDR1 LNHDA and CDR2 SQIVND (reference sequence). Sequencing was performed with immunoSEQ multiplex PCR; in TCRdb, only in-frame clones are kept and a portion is missing. The sample has about 88,000 clones, about 90% seen once. As to this clone: Its target is unknown.

Source: peripheral blood, taken on day 0 of AZD1222 vaccination. This receptor was obtained from an adult in good health. V is TRBV19 and J is TRBJ1-5; D is perhaps TRBD1 (5 bases). This CDR3 reads CASSILGTGQPQHF. DNA of the CDR3: TGTGCCAGTAGTATTTTAGGGACTGGTCAGCCCCAGCATTTT.